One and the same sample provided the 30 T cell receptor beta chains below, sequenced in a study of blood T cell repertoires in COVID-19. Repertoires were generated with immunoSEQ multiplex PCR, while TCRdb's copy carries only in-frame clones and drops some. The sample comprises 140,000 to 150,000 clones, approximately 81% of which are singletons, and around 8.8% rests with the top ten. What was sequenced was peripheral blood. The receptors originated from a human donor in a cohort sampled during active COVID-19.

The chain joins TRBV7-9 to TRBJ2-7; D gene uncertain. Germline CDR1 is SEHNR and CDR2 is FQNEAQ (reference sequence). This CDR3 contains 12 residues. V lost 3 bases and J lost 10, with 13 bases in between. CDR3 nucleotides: TGTGCCAGCAGCTTCGGGTTGTTCCCACAGTACTTC. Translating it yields CASSFGLFPQYF.

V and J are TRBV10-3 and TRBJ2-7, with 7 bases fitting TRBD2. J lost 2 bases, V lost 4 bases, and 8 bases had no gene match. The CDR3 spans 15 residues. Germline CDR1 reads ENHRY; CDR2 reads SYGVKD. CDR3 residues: CAISVGLAETYEQYF. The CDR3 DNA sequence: TGTGCCATCAGTGTAGGTCTAGCGGAGACCTACGAGCAGTACTTC.

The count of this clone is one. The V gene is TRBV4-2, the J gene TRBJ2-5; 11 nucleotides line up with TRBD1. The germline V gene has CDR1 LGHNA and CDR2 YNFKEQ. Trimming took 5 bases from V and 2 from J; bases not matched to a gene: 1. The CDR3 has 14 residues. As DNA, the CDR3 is TGTGCCAGCAGCAGGGACAGGGGGCAAGAGACCCAGTACTTC. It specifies CASSRDRGQETQYF.

The CDR3 DNA is TGTGCCACCCAATTAGCGGGTTCCTACGAGCAGTACTTC. Encoded protein: CATQLAGSYEQYF. V is TRBV2 and J is TRBJ2-7, with TRBD2 matching over 7 bases. Germline V CDR1 and CDR2: SNHLY, FYNNEI. CDR3 length: 13 residues. With 10 bases clipped from V and 1 base from J, the junction kept 7 bases outside the gene matches.

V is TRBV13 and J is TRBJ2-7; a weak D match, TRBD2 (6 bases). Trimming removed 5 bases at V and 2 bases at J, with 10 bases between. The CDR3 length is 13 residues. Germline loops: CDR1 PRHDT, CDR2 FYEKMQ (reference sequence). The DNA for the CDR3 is TGTGCCAGCAGCCTCCGGAGGGCCTACGAGCAGTACTTC. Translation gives CASSLRRAYEQYF.

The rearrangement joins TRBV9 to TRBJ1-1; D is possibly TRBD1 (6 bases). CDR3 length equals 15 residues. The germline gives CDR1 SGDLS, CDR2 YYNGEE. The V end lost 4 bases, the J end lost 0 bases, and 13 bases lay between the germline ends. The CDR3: CASSPRDTVNTEAFF. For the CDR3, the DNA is TGTGCCAGCAGCCCTAGGGACACAGTGAACACTGAAGCTTTCTTT.

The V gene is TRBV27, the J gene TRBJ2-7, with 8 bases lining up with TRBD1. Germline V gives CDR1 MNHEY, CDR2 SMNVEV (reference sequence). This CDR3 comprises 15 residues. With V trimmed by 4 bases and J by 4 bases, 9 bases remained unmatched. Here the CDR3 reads CASSSPGQVAYEQYF. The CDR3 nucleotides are TGTGCCAGCAGTTCTCCGGGACAGGTCGCGTACGAGCAGTACTTC.

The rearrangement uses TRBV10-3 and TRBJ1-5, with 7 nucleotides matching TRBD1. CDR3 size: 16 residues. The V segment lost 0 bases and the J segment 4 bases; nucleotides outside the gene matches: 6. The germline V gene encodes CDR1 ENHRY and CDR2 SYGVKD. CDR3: CAISESWTGGNQPQHF. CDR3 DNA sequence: TGTGCCATCAGTGAGTCCTGGACAGGCGGGAATCAGCCCCAGCATTTT.

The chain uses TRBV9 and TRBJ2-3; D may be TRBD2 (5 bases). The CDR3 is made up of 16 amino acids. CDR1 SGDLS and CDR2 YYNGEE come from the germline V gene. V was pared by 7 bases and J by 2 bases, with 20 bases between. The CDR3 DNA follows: TGTGCCAGCCGTCCTGTGACTAAAACTTCCACAGATACGCAGTATTTT. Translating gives CASRPVTKTSTDTQYF.

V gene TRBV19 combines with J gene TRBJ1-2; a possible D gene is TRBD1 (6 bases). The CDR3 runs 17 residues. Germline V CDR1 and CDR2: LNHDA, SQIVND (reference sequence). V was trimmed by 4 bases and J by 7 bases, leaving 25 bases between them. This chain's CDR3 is CASSTTISGVRAGGYTF. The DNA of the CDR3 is TGTGCCAGTAGTACTACCATTTCAGGGGTTAGGGCTGGTGGCTACACCTTC.

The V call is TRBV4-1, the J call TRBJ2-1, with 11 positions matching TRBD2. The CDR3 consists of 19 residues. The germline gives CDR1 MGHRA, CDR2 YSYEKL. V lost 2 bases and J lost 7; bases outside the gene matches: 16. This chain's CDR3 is CASSQPRGQLAGDFNEQFF. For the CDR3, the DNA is TGCGCCAGCAGCCAACCCCGGGGCCAACTAGCGGGAGATTTTAATGAGCAGTTCTTC.

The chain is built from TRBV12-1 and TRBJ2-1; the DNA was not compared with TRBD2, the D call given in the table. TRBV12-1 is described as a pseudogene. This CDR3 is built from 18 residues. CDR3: CASSFDPRARLNYNEQFF. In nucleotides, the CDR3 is TGTGCCAGCAGCTTTGACCCCCGCGCCCGGTTGAACTACAATGAGCAGTTCTTC.

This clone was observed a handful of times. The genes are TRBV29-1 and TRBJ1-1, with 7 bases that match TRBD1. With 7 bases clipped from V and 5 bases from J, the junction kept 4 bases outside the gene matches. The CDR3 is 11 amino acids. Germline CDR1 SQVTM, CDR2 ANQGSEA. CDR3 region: CSGGQVTEAFF. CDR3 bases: TGCAGCGGTGGACAGGTAACTGAAGCTTTCTTT.

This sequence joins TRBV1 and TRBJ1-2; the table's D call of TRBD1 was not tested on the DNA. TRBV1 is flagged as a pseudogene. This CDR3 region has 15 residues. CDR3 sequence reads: CTSSQVWTGRYGYTF. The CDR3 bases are TGCACCAGCAGCCAAGTATGGACAGGGAGATATGGCTACACCTTC.

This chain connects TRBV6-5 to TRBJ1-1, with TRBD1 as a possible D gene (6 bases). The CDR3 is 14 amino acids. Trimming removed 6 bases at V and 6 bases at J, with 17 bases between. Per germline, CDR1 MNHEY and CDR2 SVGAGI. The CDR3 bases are TGTGCCAGCAGCAGGGGTTTGTCGGGGTCTGAAGCTTTCTTT. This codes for CASSRGLSGSEAFF.

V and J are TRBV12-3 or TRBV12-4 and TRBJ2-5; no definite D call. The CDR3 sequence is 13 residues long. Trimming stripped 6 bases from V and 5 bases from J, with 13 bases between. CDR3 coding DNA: TGTGCCAGCAGCCGTGGAGCTTTGGAGACCCAGTACTTC. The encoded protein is CASSRGALETQYF.

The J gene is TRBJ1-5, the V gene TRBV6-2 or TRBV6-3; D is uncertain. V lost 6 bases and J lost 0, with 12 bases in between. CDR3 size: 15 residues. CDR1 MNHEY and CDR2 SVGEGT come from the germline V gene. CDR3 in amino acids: CASSRRGSSNQPQHF. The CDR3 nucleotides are TGTGCCAGCAGCCGGCGAGGATCTAGCAATCAGCCCCAGCATTTT.

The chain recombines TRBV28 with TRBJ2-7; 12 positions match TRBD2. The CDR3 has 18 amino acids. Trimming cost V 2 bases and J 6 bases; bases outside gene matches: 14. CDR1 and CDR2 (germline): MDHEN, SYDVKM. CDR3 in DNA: TGTGCCAGCAGTTTAGGACTAGCGGGATGGTTAGCGGGTGGCGAGCAGTACTTC. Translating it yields CASSLGLAGWLAGGEQYF. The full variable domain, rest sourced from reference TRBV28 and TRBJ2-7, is DVKVTQSSRYLVKRTGEKVFLECVQDMDHENMFWYRQDPGLGLRLIYFSYDVKMKEKGDIPEGYSVSREKKERFSLILESASTNQTSMYLCASSLGLAGWLAGGEQYFGPGTRLTVT.

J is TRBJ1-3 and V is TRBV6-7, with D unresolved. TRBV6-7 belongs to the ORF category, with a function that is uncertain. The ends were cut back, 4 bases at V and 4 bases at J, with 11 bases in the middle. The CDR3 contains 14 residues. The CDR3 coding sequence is TGTGCCAGCAGTTCTCAAATGGGCGGAAACACCATATATTTT. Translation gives CASSSQMGGNTIYF.

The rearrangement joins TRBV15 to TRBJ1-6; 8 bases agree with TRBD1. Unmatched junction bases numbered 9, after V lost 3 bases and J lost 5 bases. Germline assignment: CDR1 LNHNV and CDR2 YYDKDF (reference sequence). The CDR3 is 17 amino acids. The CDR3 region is CATSRKRTGTNNSPLHF. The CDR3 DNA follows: TGTGCCACCAGCAGGAAAAGGACAGGGACCAATAATTCACCCCTCCACTTT.

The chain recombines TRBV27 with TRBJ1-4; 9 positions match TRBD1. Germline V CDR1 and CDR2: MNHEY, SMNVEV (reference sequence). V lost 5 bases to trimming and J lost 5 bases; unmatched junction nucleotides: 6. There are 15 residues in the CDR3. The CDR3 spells CASSTPTGGNEKLFF. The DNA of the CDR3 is TGTGCCAGCAGTACCCCGACAGGGGGAAATGAAAAACTGTTTTTT.

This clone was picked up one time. The CDR3 DNA follows: TGTGCCAGCAGCCGGACAGGCCGTCAGAATCAGCCCCAGCATTTT. It yields the protein CASSRTGRQNQPQHF. V and J are TRBV5-6 and TRBJ1-5, with 7 bases identical to TRBD1. J lost 4 bases, V lost 4 bases, and 8 bases had no gene match. Germline loops: CDR1 SGHDT, CDR2 YYEEEE. The CDR3 is 15 amino acids.

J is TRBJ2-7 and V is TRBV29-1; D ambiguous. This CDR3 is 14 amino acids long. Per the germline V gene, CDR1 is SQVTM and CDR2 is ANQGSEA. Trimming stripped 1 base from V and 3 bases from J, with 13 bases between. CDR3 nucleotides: TGCAGCGTTGAAGGTCACCCTACCATCTACGAGCAGTACTTC. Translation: CSVEGHPTIYEQYF.

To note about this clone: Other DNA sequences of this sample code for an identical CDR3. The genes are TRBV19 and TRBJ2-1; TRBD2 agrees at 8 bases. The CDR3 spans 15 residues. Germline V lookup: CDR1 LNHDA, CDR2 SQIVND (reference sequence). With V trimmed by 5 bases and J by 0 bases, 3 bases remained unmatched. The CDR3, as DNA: TGTGCCAGTAGTCCAAGCGGGAGCTCCTACAATGAGCAGTTCTTC. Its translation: CASSPSGSSYNEQFF.

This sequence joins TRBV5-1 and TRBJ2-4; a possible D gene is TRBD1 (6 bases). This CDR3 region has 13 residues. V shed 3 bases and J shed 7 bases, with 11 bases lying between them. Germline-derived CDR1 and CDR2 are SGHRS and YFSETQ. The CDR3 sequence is CASSSGAGNIQYF. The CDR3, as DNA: TGCGCCAGCAGCTCAGGGGCAGGGAACATTCAGTACTTC.

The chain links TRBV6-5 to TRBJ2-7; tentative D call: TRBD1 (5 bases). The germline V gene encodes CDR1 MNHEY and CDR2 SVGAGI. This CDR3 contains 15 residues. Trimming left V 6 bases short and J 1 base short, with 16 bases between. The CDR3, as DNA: TGTGCCAGCAGCTCACTCAGGGCGCCTTCCTACGAGCAGTACTTC. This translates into CASSSLRAPSYEQYF.

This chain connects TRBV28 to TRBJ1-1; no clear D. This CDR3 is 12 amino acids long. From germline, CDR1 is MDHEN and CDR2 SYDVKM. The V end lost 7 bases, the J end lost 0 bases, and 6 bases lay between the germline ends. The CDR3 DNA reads TGTGCCAGCACGTATATGAACACTGAAGCTTTCTTT. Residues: CASTYMNTEAFF.

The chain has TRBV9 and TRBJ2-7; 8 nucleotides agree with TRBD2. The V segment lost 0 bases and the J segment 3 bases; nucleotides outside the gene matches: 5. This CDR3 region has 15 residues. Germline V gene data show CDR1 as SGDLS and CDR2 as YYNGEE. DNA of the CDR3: TGTGCCAGCAGCGTAGCCGATAGCGGGAACTACGAGCAGTACTTC. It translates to CASSVADSGNYEQYF. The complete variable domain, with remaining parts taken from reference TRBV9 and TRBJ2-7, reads DSGVTQTPKHLITATGQRVTLRCSPRSGDLSVYWYQQSLDQGLQFLIQYYNGEERAKGNILERFSAQQFPDLHSELNLSSLELGDSALYFCASSVADSGNYEQYFGPGTRLTVT.

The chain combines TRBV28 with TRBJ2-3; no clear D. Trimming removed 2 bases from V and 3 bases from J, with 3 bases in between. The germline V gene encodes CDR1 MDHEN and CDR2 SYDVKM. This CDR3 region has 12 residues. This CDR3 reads CASSLQTDTQYF. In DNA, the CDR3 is TGTGCCAGCAGTTTACAAACAGATACGCAGTATTTT.

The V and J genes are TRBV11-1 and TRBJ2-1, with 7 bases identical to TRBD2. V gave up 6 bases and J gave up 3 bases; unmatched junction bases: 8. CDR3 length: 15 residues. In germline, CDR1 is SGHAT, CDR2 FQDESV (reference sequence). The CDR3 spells CASSATGGVYNEQFF. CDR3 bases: TGTGCCAGCAGTGCCACGGGAGGAGTCTACAATGAGCAGTTCTTC.